The following is a T cell receptor (beta chain) sequence with its context. The antigen remains unidentified. This entry is derived from a study of T cell responses to AZD1222 COVID-19 vaccine. General study findings and limits: After two AZD1222 doses, spike-specific TCR breadth and depth rose versus day 0.

The CDR3 sequence is 17 residues long. CDR1 is KGHSH, CDR2 LQKENI, per germline. V lost 1 base to trimming and J lost 2 bases, with 17 bases between them. This table comes from immunoSEQ multiplex PCR, and its TCRdb copy is limited to in-frame clones, with some not included. The sample lists over 140,000 clones, about 91% occurring once. Sequencing used peripheral blood, obtained 28 days after the second AZD1222 dose. The genes are TRBV18 and TRBJ1-2; the D is unclear. This TCR came from an adult who received the AZD1222 COVID-19 vaccine. CDR3 in amino acids: CASSPLDGPAGNYGYTF. The CDR3 DNA follows: TGTGCCAGCTCACCACTCGACGGACCCGCGGGAAACTATGGCTACACCTTC.